The source of this T cell receptor (beta chain) is a study of T cells in localized non-small cell lung cancer. Study-level results: Those with higher blood T cell density had longer overall survival. Turning up in adjacent lung were a median approximately 58 of the top 100 tumor clones. Clonality of T cells reached its maximum in uninvolved adjacent lung, surpassing tumor. Heterogeneity stays possible, as sequencing covered only one tumor region.

Germline CDR1 and CDR2: MDHEN and SYDVKM. The CDR3 is made up of 15 amino acids. Trimming took 1 base from V and 7 from J; bases not matched to a gene: 7. In the case of this clone: Its target is unknown.

Some clones are missing from TCRdb's copy, which holds only in-frame ones; the method was immunoSEQ multiplex PCR. This sample has tens of thousands of clones; approximately 92% occur once, and the top ten carry about 2.2%. The source material was peripheral blood, sampled before any cancer treatment. The V and J genes are TRBV28 and TRBJ1-2; TRBD1 aligns across 9 bases. The TCR originated in a female donor older than 55 with stage I lung adenocarcinoma. The CDR3 spells CASSLSGQGRRGYTF. The CDR3 DNA is TGTGCCAGCAGTTTATCCGGACAGGGGCGGCGTGGCTACACCTTC.